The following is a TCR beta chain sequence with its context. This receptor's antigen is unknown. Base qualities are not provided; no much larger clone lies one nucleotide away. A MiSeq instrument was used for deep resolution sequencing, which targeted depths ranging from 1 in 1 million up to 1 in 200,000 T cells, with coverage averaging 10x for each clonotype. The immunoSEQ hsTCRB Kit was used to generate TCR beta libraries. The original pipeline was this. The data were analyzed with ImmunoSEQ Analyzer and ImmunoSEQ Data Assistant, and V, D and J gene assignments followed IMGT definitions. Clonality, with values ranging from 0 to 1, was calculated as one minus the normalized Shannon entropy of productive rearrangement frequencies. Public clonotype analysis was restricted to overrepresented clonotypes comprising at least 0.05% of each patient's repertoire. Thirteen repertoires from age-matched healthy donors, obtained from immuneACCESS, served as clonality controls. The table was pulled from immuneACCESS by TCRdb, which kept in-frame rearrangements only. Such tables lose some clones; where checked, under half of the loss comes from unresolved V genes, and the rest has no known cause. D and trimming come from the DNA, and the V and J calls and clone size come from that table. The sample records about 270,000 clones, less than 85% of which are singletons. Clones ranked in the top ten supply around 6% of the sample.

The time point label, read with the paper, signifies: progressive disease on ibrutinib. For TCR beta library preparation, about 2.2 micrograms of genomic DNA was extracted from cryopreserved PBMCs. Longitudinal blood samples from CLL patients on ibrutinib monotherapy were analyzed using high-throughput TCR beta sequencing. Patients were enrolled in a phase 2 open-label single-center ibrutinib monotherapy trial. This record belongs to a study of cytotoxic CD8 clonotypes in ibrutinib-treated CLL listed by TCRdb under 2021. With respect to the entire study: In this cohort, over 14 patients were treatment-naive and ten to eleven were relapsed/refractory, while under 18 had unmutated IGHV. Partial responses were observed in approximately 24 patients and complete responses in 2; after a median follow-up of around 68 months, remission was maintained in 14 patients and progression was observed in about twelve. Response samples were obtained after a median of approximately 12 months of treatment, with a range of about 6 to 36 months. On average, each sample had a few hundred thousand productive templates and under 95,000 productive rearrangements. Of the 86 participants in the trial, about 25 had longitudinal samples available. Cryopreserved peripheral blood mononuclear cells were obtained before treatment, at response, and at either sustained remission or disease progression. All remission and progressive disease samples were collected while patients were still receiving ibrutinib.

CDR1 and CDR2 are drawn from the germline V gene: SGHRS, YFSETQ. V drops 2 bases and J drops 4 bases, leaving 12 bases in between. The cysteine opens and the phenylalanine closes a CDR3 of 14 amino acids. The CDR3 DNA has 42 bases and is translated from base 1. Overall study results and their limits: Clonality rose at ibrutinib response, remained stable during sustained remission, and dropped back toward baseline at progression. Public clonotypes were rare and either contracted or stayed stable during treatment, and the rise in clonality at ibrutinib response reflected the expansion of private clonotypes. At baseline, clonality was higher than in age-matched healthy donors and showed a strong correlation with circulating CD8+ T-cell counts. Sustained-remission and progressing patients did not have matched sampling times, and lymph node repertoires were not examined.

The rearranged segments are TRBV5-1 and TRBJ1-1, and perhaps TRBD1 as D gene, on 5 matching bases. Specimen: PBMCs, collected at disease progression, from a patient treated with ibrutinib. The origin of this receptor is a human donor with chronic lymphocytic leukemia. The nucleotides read TGCGCCAGCAGCTTCCAGGGTGTGGGCACTGAAGCTTTCTTT. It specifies CASSFQGVGTEAFF. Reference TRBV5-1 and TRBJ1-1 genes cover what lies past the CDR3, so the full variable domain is KAGVTQTPRYLIKTRGQQVTLSCSPISGHRSVSWYQQTPGQGLQFLFEYFSETQRNKGNFPGRFSGRQFSNSRSEMNVSTLELGDSALYLCASSFQGVGTEAFFGQGTRLTVV.